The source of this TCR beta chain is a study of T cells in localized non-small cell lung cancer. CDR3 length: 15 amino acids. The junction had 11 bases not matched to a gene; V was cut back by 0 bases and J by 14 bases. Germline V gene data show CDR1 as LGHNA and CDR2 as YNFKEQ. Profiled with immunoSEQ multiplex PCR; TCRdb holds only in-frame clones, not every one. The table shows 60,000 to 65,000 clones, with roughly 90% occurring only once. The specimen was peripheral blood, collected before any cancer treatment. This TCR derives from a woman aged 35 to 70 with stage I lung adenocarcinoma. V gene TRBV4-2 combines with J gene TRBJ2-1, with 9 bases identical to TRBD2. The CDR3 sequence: CASSQEPSGGLPEFF. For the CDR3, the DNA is TGTGCCAGCAGCCAAGAACCCAGCGGGGGGCTCCCCGAGTTCTTC.